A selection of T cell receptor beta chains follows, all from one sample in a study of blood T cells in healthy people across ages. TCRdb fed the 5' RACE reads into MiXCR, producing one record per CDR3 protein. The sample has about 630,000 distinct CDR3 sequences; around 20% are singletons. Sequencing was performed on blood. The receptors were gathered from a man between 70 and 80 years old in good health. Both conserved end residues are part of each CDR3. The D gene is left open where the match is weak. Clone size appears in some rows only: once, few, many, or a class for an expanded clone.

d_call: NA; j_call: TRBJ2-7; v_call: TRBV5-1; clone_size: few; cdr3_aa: CASSLEDRSYEQYF; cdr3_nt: TGCGCCAGCAGCTTAGAGGACCGATCCTACGAGCAGTACTTC
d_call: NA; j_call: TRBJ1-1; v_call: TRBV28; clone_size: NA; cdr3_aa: CASSSPWGAGVDTEAFF; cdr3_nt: TGTGCCAGCAGCTCCCCTTGGGGGGCAGGTGTGGACACTGAAGCTTTCTTT
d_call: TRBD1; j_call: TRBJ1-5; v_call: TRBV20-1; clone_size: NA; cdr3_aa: CSAKFGTDSNQPQHF; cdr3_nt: TGCAGTGCTAAGTTTGGGACAGATAGCAATCAGCCCCAGCATTTT
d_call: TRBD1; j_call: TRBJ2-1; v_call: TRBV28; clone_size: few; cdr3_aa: CASSSTSGGSYNEQFF; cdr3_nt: TGTGCCAGCAGTTCCACCTCAGGGGGCTCCTACAATGAGCAGTTCTTC
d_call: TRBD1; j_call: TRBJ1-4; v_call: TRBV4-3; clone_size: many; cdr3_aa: CASSQEGQGNEKLFF; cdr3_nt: TGCGCCAGCAGCCAAGAGGGACAGGGTAATGAAAAACTGTTTTTT
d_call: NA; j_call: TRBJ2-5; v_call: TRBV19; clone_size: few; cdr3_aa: CASSIDNRDRETQYF; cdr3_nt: TGTGCCAGTAGTATAGATAACAGGGACCGAGAGACCCAGTACTTC
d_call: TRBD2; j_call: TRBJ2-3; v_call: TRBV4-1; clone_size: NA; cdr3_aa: CASSQEAGGLLGDTQYF; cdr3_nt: TGCGCCAGCAGCCAAGAAGCGGGAGGACTCTTGGGAGATACGCAGTATTTT
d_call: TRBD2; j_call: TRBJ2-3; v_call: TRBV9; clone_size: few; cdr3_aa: CASSVGGLPASGKRSTDTQYF; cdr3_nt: TGTGCCAGCAGCGTAGGTGGTCTTCCGGCTAGCGGGAAACGGAGCACAGATACGCAGTATTTT
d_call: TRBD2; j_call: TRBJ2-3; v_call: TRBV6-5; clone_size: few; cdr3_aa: CASSYSTSERAYTQYF; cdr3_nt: TGTGCCAGCAGTTACTCTACTAGCGAGAGAGCCTATACGCAGTATTTT
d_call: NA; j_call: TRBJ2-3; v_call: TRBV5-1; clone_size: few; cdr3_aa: CASSLTDGSSTDTQYF; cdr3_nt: TGCGCCAGCAGCTTGACAGACGGGAGTAGCACAGATACGCAGTATTTT
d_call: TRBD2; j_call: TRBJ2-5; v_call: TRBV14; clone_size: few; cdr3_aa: CASSPGTSGRFKTQYF; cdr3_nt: TGTGCCAGCAGCCCCGGGACTAGCGGGAGATTTAAGACCCAGTACTTC
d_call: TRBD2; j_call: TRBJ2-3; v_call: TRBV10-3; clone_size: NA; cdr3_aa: CAFSAGGRALSTQYF; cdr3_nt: TGTGCCTTCAGTGCGGGGGGGAGGGCCCTTAGCACGCAGTATTTT
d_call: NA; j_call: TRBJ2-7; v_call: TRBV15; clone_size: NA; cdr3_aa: CATSRGLTYEQYF; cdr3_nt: TGTGCCACCAGCAGGGGACTTACCTACGAGCAGTACTTC
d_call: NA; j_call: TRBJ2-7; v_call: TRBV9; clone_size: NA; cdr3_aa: CASSVDIGSPSYEQYF; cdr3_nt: TGTGCCAGCAGCGTAGATATCGGCTCACCATCCTACGAGCAGTACTTC
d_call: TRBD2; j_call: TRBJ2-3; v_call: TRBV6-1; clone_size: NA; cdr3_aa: CASSEKGTSGTTLLRDTQYF; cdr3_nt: TGTGCCAGCAGTGAAAAAGGGACTAGCGGGACTACTTTACTTCGGGATACGCAGTATTTT
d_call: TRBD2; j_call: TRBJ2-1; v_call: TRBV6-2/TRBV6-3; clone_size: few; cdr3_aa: CASRDTSGYYNEQFF; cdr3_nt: TGTGCCAGCAGGGATACTAGCGGCTATTACAATGAGCAGTTCTTC
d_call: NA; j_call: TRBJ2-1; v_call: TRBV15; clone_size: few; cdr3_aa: CATSREIEQFF; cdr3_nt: TGTGCCACCAGCAGAGAAATTGAGCAGTTCTTC
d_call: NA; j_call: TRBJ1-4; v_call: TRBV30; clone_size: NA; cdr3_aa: CAWSDTASLGKLFF; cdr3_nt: TGTGCCTGGAGTGACACGGCCTCACTGGGAAAACTGTTTTTT
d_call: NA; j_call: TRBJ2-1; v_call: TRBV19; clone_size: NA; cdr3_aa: CASSNNRLGSYNEQFF; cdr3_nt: TGTGCCAGTAGCAACAACCGACTAGGTTCCTACAATGAGCAGTTCTTC
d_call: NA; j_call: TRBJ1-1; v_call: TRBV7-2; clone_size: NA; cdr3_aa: CASSFWVNTEAFF; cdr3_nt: TGTGCCAGCAGCTTTTGGGTGAACACTGAGGCTTTCTTT
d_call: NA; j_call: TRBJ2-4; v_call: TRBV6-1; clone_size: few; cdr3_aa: CASRIRQDKNIQYF; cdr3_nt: TGTGCCAGCAGAATACGACAGGACAAAAACATTCAGTACTTC
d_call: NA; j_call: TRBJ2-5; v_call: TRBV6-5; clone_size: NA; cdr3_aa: CASSTNRALRETQYF; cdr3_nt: TGTGCCAGCAGCACAAACAGGGCCCTAAGGGAGACCCAGTACTTC
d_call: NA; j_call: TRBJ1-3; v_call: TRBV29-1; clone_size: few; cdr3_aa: CSANMLGSFGNTIYF; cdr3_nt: TGCAGCGCTAACATGCTAGGATCTTTCGGAAACACCATATATTTT
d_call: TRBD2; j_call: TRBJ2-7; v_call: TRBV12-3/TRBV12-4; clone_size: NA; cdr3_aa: CASRKAGAYEQYF; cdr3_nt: TGTGCCAGCAGAAAAGCGGGAGCCTACGAGCAGTACTTC
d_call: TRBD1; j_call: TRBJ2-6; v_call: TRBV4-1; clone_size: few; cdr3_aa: CASSQEARDREVGANVLTF; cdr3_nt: TGCGCCAGCAGCCAAGAGGCCCGGGACAGGGAGGTTGGGGCCAACGTCCTGACTTTC
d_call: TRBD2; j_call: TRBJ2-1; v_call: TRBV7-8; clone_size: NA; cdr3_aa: CASSLEFGGSSYNEQFF; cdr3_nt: TGTGCCAGCAGCTTAGAATTCGGCGGGAGCTCCTACAATGAGCAGTTCTTC
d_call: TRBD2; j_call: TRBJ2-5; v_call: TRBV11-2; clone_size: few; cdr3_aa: CASSLLVGGSLVETQYF; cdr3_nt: TGTGCCAGCAGCTTATTAGTCGGCGGGAGTCTCGTGGAGACCCAGTACTTC
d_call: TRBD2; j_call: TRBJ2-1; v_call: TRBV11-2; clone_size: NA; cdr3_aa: CASSLNGLVGFGEQFF; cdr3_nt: TGTGCCAGCAGCTTAAATGGACTAGTTGGGTTTGGTGAGCAGTTCTTC
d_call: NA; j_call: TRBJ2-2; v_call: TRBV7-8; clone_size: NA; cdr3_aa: CASSLVRGGTGELFF; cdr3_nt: TGTGCCAGCAGCTTAGTGCGGGGTGGGACCGGGGAGCTGTTTTTT
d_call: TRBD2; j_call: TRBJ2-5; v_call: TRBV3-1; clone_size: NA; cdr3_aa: CASSRRLAVWEETQYF; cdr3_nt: TGTGCCAGCAGCCGCCGACTAGCGGTGTGGGAAGAGACCCAGTACTTC
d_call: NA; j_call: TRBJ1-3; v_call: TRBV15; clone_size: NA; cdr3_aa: CATEGGGNTIYF; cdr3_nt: TGTGCCACCGAGGGAGGGGGAAACACCATATATTTT
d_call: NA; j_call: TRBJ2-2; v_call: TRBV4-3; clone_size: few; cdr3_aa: CASSQGRMYTGELFF; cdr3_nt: TGCGCCAGCAGCCAGGGAAGGATGTACACCGGGGAGCTGTTTTTT
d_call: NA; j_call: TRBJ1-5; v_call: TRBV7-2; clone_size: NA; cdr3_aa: CASSFFRNNQPQHF; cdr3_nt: TGTGCCAGCAGCTTTTTCCGCAATAATCAGCCCCAGCATTTT
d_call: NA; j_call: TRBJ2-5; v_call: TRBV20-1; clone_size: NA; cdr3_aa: CSAKKSKEETQYF; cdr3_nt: TGCAGTGCTAAAAAAAGCAAGGAAGAGACCCAGTACTTC
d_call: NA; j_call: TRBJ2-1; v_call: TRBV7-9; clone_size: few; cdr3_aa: CASSGPRTGEAYNEQFF; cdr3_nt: TGTGCCAGCAGCGGGCCCCGAACAGGTGAGGCCTACAATGAGCAGTTCTTC
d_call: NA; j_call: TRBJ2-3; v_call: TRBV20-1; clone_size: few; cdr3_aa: CSAMTPNTDTQYF; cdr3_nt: TGCAGTGCTATGACCCCCAACACAGATACGCAGTATTTT
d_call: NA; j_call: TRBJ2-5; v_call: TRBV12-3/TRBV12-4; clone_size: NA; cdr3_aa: CASSLDSVQETQYF; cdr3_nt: TGTGCCAGCAGTTTAGATAGCGTCCAAGAGACCCAGTACTTC
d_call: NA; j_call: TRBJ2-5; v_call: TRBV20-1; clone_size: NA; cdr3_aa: CSATATVQETQYF; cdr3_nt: TGCAGTGCGACCGCGACGGTACAAGAGACCCAGTACTTC
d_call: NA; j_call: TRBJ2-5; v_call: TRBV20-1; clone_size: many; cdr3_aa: CSAGEDSKETQYF; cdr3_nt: TGCAGTGCTGGAGAGGACAGTAAAGAGACCCAGTACTTC
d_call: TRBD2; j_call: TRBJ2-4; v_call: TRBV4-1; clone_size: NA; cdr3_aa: CASSQDGSLAGGKNIQYF; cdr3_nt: TGCGCCAGCAGCCAAGATGGAAGTCTAGCGGGAGGGAAAAACATTCAGTACTTC
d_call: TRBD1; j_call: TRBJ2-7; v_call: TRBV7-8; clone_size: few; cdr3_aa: CASSQGQGSSGVRYEQYF; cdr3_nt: TGTGCCAGCAGCCAAGGACAGGGTTCGAGTGGGGTACGGTACGAGCAGTACTTC
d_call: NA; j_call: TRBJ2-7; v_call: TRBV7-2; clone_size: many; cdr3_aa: CASSSTGFTYEQYF; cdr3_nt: TGTGCCAGCAGCTCGACAGGTTTTACCTACGAGCAGTACTTC
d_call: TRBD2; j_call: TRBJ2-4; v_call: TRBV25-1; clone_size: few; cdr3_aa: CASSDVGEGLAKNIQYF; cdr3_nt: TGTGCCAGCAGTGACGTAGGGGAGGGACTAGCCAAAAACATTCAGTACTTC
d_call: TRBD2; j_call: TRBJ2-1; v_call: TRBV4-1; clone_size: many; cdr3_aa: CASSQIAGSYNEQFF; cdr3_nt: TGCGCCAGCAGCCAGATAGCGGGGTCCTACAATGAGCAGTTCTTC
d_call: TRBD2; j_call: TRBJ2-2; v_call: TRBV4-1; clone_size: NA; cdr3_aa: CASSRPGLANTGELFF; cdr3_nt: TGCGCCAGCAGCCGGCCGGGACTAGCGAACACCGGGGAGCTGTTTTTT
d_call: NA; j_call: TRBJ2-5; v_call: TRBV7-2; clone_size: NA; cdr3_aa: CASSLGGTPGFETQYF; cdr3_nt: TGTGCCAGCAGCTTAGGGGGGACCCCTGGTTTTGAGACCCAGTACTTC
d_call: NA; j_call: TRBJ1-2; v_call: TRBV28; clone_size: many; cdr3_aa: CASSLTWAARGGGYTF; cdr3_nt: TGTGCCAGCAGTTTAACTTGGGCTGCCAGGGGAGGTGGCTACACCTTC
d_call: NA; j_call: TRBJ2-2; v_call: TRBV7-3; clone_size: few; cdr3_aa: CASSRRRSANTGELFF; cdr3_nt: TGTGCCAGCAGCCGAAGGCGCAGTGCGAACACCGGGGAGCTGTTTTTT
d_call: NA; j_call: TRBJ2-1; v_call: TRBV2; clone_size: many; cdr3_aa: CASSDEGTPRFF; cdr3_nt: TGTGCCAGCAGTGATGAGGGAACCCCGAGGTTCTTC
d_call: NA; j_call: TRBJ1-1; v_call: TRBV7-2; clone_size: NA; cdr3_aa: CACSLAGMENTEAFF; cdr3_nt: TGTGCCTGCAGCTTGGCAGGGATGGAGAACACTGAAGCTTTCTTT
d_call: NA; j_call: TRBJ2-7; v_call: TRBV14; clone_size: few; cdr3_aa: CASSTDIPYEQYF; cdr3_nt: TGTGCCAGCAGCACGGACATCCCCTACGAGCAGTACTTC
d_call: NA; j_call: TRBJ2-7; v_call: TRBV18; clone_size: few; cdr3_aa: CASSPRQEGDYEQYF; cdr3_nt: TGTGCCAGCTCACCAAGACAGGAAGGGGACTACGAGCAGTACTTC
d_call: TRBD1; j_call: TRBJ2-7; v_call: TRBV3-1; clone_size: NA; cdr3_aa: CASTRGQASDEQYF; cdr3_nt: TGTGCCAGCACCCGGGGACAGGCGAGCGACGAGCAGTACTTC
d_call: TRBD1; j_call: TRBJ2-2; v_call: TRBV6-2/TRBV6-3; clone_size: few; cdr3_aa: CASRRDREITGELFF; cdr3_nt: TGTGCCAGCAGAAGGGACAGGGAGATCACCGGGGAGCTGTTTTTT